These T cell receptor beta chains were read from a single sample in a study of STAT5B mutations in CD4+ large granular lymphocyte leukemia. Profiled with immunoSEQ multiplex PCR; TCRdb holds only in-frame clones, not every one. The data show tens of thousands of clones, approximately 84% seen once. Sequencing was performed on CD4+ T cells from blood buffy coats. These receptors were collected from a human donor in good health. The CDR3 runs from the conserved cysteine through the conserved F or W. A D gene is named only where the DNA matches it firmly. Some rows mark clone size as missing; the rest say once, few, many or name a class of expanded clone.

CDR3: CASTVRDNQPQHF
DNA: TGTGCCAGCACGGTGAGGGATAATCAGCCCCAGCATTTT
J: TRBJ1-5
D: .
V: TRBV7-9
size: .

CDR3: CASTGQGGSEQYF
DNA: TGTGCCAGCACCGGACAGGGCGGGAGCGAGCAGTACTTC
J: TRBJ2-7
D: .
V: TRBV7-9
size: .

CDR3: CASSGTSSNYGYTF
DNA: TGCGCCAGCAGCGGGACATCTTCTAACTATGGCTACACCTTC
J: TRBJ1-2
D: .
V: TRBV10-2
size: .

CDR3: CASSLGLNTEAFF
DNA: TGTGCCAGCAGCTTAGGCCTGAACACTGAAGCTTTCTTT
J: TRBJ1-1
D: .
V: TRBV11-2
size: .

CDR3: CASTSLTSSTDTQYF
DNA: TGTGCCAGCACCTCTCTAACCTCTAGCACAGATACGCAGTATTTT
J: TRBJ2-3
D: .
V: TRBV9
size: once

CDR3: CASSTGQGSSTNEKLFF
DNA: TGTGCCAGCAGCACGGGACAGGGGTCGTCAACTAATGAAAAACTGTTTTTT
J: TRBJ1-4
D: TRBD1
V: TRBV7-9
size: .

CDR3: CASSWTATNEKLFF
DNA: TGTGCCAGCAGTTGGACAGCAACTAATGAAAAACTGTTTTTT
J: TRBJ1-4
D: .
V: TRBV2
size: .

CDR3: CASSSRLAGGFQETQYF
DNA: TGCGCCAGCAGCTCGAGACTAGCGGGGGGTTTCCAAGAGACCCAGTACTTC
J: TRBJ2-5
D: TRBD2
V: TRBV5-1
size: few

CDR3: CSVGPKGSTEAFF
DNA: TGCAGCGTTGGCCCAAAAGGGAGCACTGAAGCTTTCTTT
J: TRBJ1-1
D: .
V: TRBV29-1
size: .

CDR3: CASSRTDLAKNIQYF
DNA: TGTGCCAGCAGTCGAACGGACCTAGCCAAAAACATTCAGTACTTC
J: TRBJ2-4
D: .
V: TRBV28
size: .

CDR3: CASSFALGQNTGELFF
DNA: TGTGCCAGCAGTTTTGCTCTGGGACAGAACACCGGGGAGCTGTTTTTT
J: TRBJ2-2
D: .
V: TRBV28
size: once

CDR3: CASFESGKGGGEQFF
DNA: TGCGCCAGCTTTGAGAGCGGGAAAGGTGGTGGTGAGCAGTTCTTC
J: TRBJ2-1
D: TRBD2
V: TRBV5-1
size: .

CDR3: CASSQVGIGGYGYTF
DNA: TGCGCCAGCAGCCAAGTCGGCATAGGGGGCTATGGCTACACCTTC
J: TRBJ1-2
D: .
V: TRBV4-1
size: few

CDR3: CASSQDRGQLYGYTF
DNA: TGCGCCAGCAGCCAAGATCGTGGACAGCTCTATGGCTACACCTTC
J: TRBJ1-2
D: .
V: TRBV4-1
size: .

CDR3: CASSDIDNEQFF
DNA: TGTGCCAGCAGTGACATCGACAATGAGCAGTTCTTC
J: TRBJ2-1
D: .
V: TRBV28
size: .

CDR3: CASSSRSGGRHFTDTQYF
DNA: TGTGCCAGCAGCTCACGGAGCGGGGGGCGTCATTTCACAGATACGCAGTATTTT
J: TRBJ2-3
D: TRBD2
V: TRBV5-4
size: .

CDR3: CASIGAGWTGELFF
DNA: TGTGCCAGTATAGGGGCCGGGTGGACCGGGGAGCTGTTTTTT
J: TRBJ2-2
D: .
V: TRBV2
size: .

CDR3: CASSLDRRGVVYEQYF
DNA: TGTGCCAGCAGCTTAGACCGGAGGGGGGTGGTCTACGAGCAGTACTTC
J: TRBJ2-7
D: .
V: TRBV7-2
size: .

CDR3: CASSEAGRPNTEAFF
DNA: TGTGCCAGCAGTGAAGCCGGACGGCCGAACACTGAAGCTTTCTTT
J: TRBJ1-1
D: .
V: TRBV2
size: few